The following is a TCR beta chain sequence with its context. Its specificity is not known. The CDR3 spans 13 residues. The germline gives CDR1 SGHTA, CDR2 FQGNSA. V was cut by 2 bases and J by 6 bases, with 9 bases left in between. The data stem from a study of molecular identifiers for immune sequencing clone quantification. Using its own MiXCR run on the PCR reads, TCRdb lists one record per CDR3 protein. In the table there are tens of thousands of distinct CDR3 sequences, around 25% of which are singletons. Study-wide points: Clones above 20 RNA copies contained over 99% of effector molecules but under 1% of naive ones.

Sequenced: naive CD8+ T cells from blood, with Jurkat cell RNA spiked in. Subset here: FACS-sorted CD8+CD4-CCR7+CD45RA+ naive T cells. The chain carries TRBV7-2 and TRBJ2-3; D not resolved. The clonotype originates from a human donor in good health. Some libraries in this study had Jurkat cell RNA spiked in. CDR3 DNA: TGTGCCAGCAGCTTAATCACGACGGATACGCAGTATTTT. It yields the protein CASSLITTDTQYF.